These T cell receptor beta chains were read from a single sample in a study of PD-L1 blockade in urothelial cancer. The table came from immunoSEQ multiplex PCR; TCRdb's copy has only in-frame clones and leaves some out. The sample has tens of thousands of clones, about 93% seen once. This specimen consisted of PBMCs, obtained around atezolizumab (anti-PD-L1) treatment. The receptors stem from a woman between 55 and 75 years old with urothelial cancer. Both conserved end residues are part of each CDR3. A D gene is named only where the DNA matches it firmly. Where a row states a size, it is once, few, many or the class of an expanded clone; other rows omit it.

TRBD2	TRBV2	-	TRBJ2-1	CASSELAGVNEQFF	TGTGCCAGCAGTGAACTAGCGGGAGTGAATGAGCAGTTCTTC
TRBD2	TRBV7-2	once	TRBJ2-7	CASSNRAGGPGEQYF	TGTGCCAGCAGCAACCGAGCGGGGGGGCCGGGAGAGCAGTACTTC
-	TRBV21-1	-	TRBJ1-4	CASSKEEGSDEKLFF	TGTGCCAGCAGCAAAGAGGAGGGGTCGGATGAAAAACTGTTTTTT
TRBD2	TRBV10-3	-	TRBJ2-7	CAISTSGNYEQYF	TGTGCCATCAGTACTAGCGGGAACTACGAGCAGTACTTC
-	TRBV18	-	TRBJ1-2	CASSPYTGGAGYTF	TGTGCCAGCTCACCTTATACCGGGGGGGCTGGCTACACCTTC
TRBD1	TRBV4-2	-	TRBJ1-2	CASSQATGGDYGYTF	TGTGCCAGCAGCCAGGCGACAGGGGGAGACTATGGCTACACCTTC
TRBD1	TRBV5-4	-	TRBJ2-1	CASSSRDRGRVEQFF	TGTGCCAGCAGCTCAAGGGACAGGGGGCGGGTTGAGCAGTTCTTC
-	TRBV6-5	once	TRBJ1-2	CASSYPEGANYGYTF	TGTGCCAGCAGTTACCCCGAGGGGGCTAACTATGGCTACACCTTC
TRBD1	TRBV6-5	-	TRBJ1-5	CASSYATGGDQPQHF	TGTGCCAGCAGTTACGCCACAGGGGGCGATCAGCCCCAGCATTTT
-	TRBV2	-	TRBJ1-3	CASSEQVLRIRSGNTIYF	TGTGCCAGCAGTGAGCAGGTCCTCAGGATCCGCTCTGGAAACACCATATATTTT
-	TRBV6-1	-	TRBJ1-1	CASSENWGAGTEAFF	TGTGCCAGCAGTGAAAATTGGGGTGCGGGCACTGAAGCTTTCTTT
-	TRBV11-3	-	TRBJ2-3	CASSLGTGFTDTQYF	TGTGCCAGCAGCTTAGGAACAGGGTTCACAGATACGCAGTATTTT
TRBD2	TRBV18	-	TRBJ2-7	CASSPPAGGQSEQYF	TGTGCCAGCTCACCTCCCGCGGGGGGGCAGAGCGAGCAGTACTTC
TRBD1	TRBV5-6	-	TRBJ2-2	CASSLGTGGFGELFF	TGTGCCAGCAGCTTGGGGACAGGGGGCTTCGGGGAGCTGTTTTTT
TRBD2	TRBV6-1	-	TRBJ2-7	CASSEGLSGRPSSYEQYF	TGTGCCAGCAGTGAAGGGTTGAGCGGGAGGCCTTCCTCCTACGAGCAGTACTTC
-	TRBV18	-	TRBJ2-2	CASSPPGVNTGELFF	TGTGCCAGCTCACCCCCGGGGGTGAACACCGGGGAGCTGTTTTTT
TRBD1	TRBV5-1	-	TRBJ1-2	CASSLQGQDYGYTF	TGCGCCAGCAGCTTGCAGGGACAGGACTATGGCTACACCTTC
-	TRBV5-6	-	TRBJ2-2	CASSATNTGELFF	TGTGCCAGCAGTGCTACGAACACCGGGGAGCTGTTTTTT
-	TRBV19	-	TRBJ2-1	CASMSRGAGDNEQFF	TGTGCCAGTATGTCCCGGGGGGCGGGAGACAATGAGCAGTTCTTC
-	TRBV19	-	TRBJ1-1	CASSIGELFGNTEAFF	TGTGCCAGTAGTATAGGTGAGCTGTTCGGGAACACTGAAGCTTTCTTT
-	TRBV4-3	-	TRBJ2-3	CASALIGASDTQYF	TGCGCCAGCGCCCTTATAGGAGCATCTGATACGCAGTATTTT
-	TRBV19	-	TRBJ1-4	CASNRGTNEKLFF	TGTGCCAGTAACCGGGGAACTAATGAAAAACTGTTTTTT
-	TRBV7-2	-	TRBJ2-7	CASSSDRTYEQYF	TGTGCCAGCAGCTCGGACAGAACCTACGAGCAGTACTTC
-	TRBV27	-	TRBJ2-7	CASSTRTSGNDEQYF	TGTGCCAGCAGTACACGGACCAGCGGTAATGACGAGCAGTACTTC
-	TRBV5-1	-	TRBJ2-4	CASALAPGGLGVQYF	TGCGCCAGCGCCCTTGCTCCCGGGGGGCTTGGCGTTCAGTACTTC
-	TRBV2	-	TRBJ2-5	CASTGLETQYF	TGTGCCAGCACAGGGTTAGAGACCCAGTACTTC
TRBD1	TRBV7-2	-	TRBJ2-7	CASSPQTGGYEQYF	TGTGCCAGCAGCCCCCAGACAGGGGGGTACGAGCAGTACTTC
TRBD1	TRBV19	-	TRBJ2-3	CASSIGTGGTGTQYF	TGTGCCAGTAGTATAGGGACAGGGGGAACGGGAACGCAGTATTTT
TRBD1	TRBV4-3	-	TRBJ2-7	CASSQVSVGQGSYEQYF	TGCGCCAGCAGCCAAGTCAGCGTAGGACAGGGGTCCTACGAGCAGTACTTC
-	TRBV6-5	-	TRBJ1-6	CASSPPWGGSSPLHF	TGTGCCAGCAGCCCGCCGTGGGGGGGCTCTTCACCCCTCCACTTT
-	TRBV18	-	TRBJ2-7	CASSPEAVSYEQYF	TGTGCCAGCTCACCAGAGGCAGTCTCCTACGAGCAGTACTTC